This T cell receptor (beta chain) comes out of a study of T cell responses to AZD1222 COVID-19 vaccine. Sequenced by immunoSEQ multiplex PCR; TCRdb stores in-frame clones only, minus some. The sample includes roughly 70,000 clones, 86% of them seen just once. Study-wide results and caveats: Possibly, clonal diversity was underestimated; donors were largely white British and included more females. A rise in Spike-specific TCR breadth and depth followed two AZD1222 doses. Every sample of the repertoires postdated the peak T cell response.

Worth noting for this clone: Antigen unknown.

V lost 6 bases to trimming and J lost 2 bases; unmatched junction nucleotides: 8. CDR1 and CDR2 from the germline V gene are MNHEY and SVGEGT. This CDR3 comprises 15 residues. J is TRBJ1-1 and V is TRBV6-2 or TRBV6-3; 8 positions match TRBD1. The specimen was peripheral blood, collected on day 0 of AZD1222 vaccination. The receptor's source is an adult in good health. The CDR3 sequence is CASSLHRGINTEAFF. The CDR3 bases are TGTGCCAGCAGCCTCCACAGGGGGATCAACACTGAAGCTTTCTTT.